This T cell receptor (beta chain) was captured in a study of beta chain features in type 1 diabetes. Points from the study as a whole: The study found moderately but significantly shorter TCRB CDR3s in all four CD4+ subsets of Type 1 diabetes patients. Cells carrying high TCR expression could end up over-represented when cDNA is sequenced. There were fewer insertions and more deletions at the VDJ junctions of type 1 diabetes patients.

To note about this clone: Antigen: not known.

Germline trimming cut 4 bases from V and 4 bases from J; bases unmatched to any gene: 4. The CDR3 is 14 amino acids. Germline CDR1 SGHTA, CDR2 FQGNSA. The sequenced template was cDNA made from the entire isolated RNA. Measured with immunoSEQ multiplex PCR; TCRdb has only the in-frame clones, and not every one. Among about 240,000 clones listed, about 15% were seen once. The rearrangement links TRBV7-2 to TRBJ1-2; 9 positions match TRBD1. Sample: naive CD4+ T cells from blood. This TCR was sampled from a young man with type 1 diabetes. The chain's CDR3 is CASSSPGQGYGYTF. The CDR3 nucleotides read TGTGCCAGCAGCTCCCCGGGACAGGGCTATGGCTACACCTTC.